One sample yielded the 28 T cell receptor beta chains listed below, sequenced in a study of immune evolution from preneoplasia to lung adenocarcinoma. TCRdb's table, derived via immunoSEQ multiplex PCR, lists solely in-frame clones and lacks some. The sample lists around 40,000 clones; 70% to 80% were seen once. Material: FFPE invasive lung adenocarcinoma tissue. All receptors come from a person in their sixties with lung adenocarcinoma.

This clone occurred once. The chain combines TRBV28 with TRBJ2-7, with 7 bases aligning to TRBD2. The CDR3 sequence is 15 residues long. With 3 bases clipped from V and 6 bases from J, the junction kept 11 bases outside the gene matches. The germline gives CDR1 MDHEN, CDR2 SYDVKM. The CDR3 nucleotides are TGTGCCAGCAGTTTTTCTAATCGTGGGAGGGCCGAGCAGTACTTC. Amino acid sequence: CASSFSNRGRAEQYF.

In this sample, this clone turned up once. This chain uses TRBV7-2 with TRBJ2-4; 7 bases fit TRBD2. Germline-derived CDR1 and CDR2 are SGHTA and FQGNSA. The CDR3 extends over 12 amino acids. V shed 5 bases and J 13 bases; nucleotides not matched to a gene: 8. The CDR3 reads CASSGFGTKQYF. CDR3 DNA: TGTGCCAGCAGCGGCTTCGGGACTAAACAGTACTTC.

V and J are TRBV10-3 and TRBJ1-2, with D possibly TRBD1 on 6 matching bases. Trimming took off 7 bases at V and 0 bases at J, with 12 bases between the two ends. The CDR3 sequence is 14 residues long. The germline CDR1 and CDR2 sequences are ENHRY and SYGVKD. CDR3 bases: TGTGCCATCACCAAGGGGGGCCCTAACTATGGCTACACCTTC. This gives the protein CAITKGGPNYGYTF.

The CDR3 sequence is CASSLNRGQHLEQYF. The CDR3 coding sequence is TGTGCCAGCTCACTTAACAGGGGGCAACATCTCGAGCAGTACTTC. The chain is built from TRBV18 and TRBJ2-7; 9 nucleotides match TRBD1. Losses at the gene ends were 4 bases for V and 6 bases for J; bases not matched to a gene: 10. Germline-derived CDR1 and CDR2 are KGHSH and LQKENI. The CDR3 is 15 residues long.

This clone occurred once. The rearrangement uses TRBV2 and TRBJ2-1, with TRBD2 identical over 7 bases. Germline V gene lookup returns CDR1 SNHLY and CDR2 FYNNEI. The CDR3 runs to 13 residues. The V segment lost 7 bases and the J segment 2 bases; nucleotides outside the gene matches: 2. This CDR3 reads CASKAGTYNEQFF. The DNA for the CDR3 is TGTGCCAGCAAAGCGGGAACCTACAATGAGCAGTTCTTC.

J is TRBJ2-3 and V is TRBV5-1; TRBD2 aligns across 7 bases. The V segment lost 5 bases and the J segment 2 bases; nucleotides outside the gene matches: 8. The germline V gene encodes CDR1 SGHRS and CDR2 YFSETQ. This CDR3 is built from 15 residues. CDR3 in amino acids: CASRELGRATDTQYF. CDR3 sequence (DNA): TGCGCCAGCAGGGAGCTTGGGAGGGCCACAGATACGCAGTATTTT.

V gene TRBV9 combines with J gene TRBJ2-7, with TRBD1 matching 9 bases. Germline V gene lookup returns CDR1 SGDLS and CDR2 YYNGEE. The V gene end was trimmed by 7 bases and the J gene end by 6 bases; junction bases not matched to a gene: 14. The CDR3 is made up of 15 amino acids. The DNA for the CDR3 is TGTGCCAGCTCGAGGGACAGGGAACCCTTCGGCGAGCAGTACTTC. Translating gives CASSRDREPFGEQYF.

This clone has only a few counts. Other DNA sequences within the sample encode an identical CDR3. The rearrangement joins TRBV7-9 to TRBJ2-7; D is undetermined. The germline V gene has CDR1 SEHNR and CDR2 FQNEAQ (reference sequence). The CDR3 extends over 13 amino acids. Trimming left V 6 bases short and J 7 bases short, with 16 bases between. In DNA form, the CDR3 reads TGTGCCAGCAGGGAACTTACGTCTGGGGAGCAGTACTTC. Protein product: CASRELTSGEQYF.

This chain's CDR3 is CASSPGGSRNEQFF. CDR3 nucleotides: TGTGCCAGCAGCCCCGGGGGGAGCCGCAATGAGCAGTTCTTC. This chain links TRBV7-3 with TRBJ2-1; 7 bases match TRBD2. The CDR3 is made up of 14 amino acids. Germline values: CDR1 SGHTA, CDR2 FQGTGA. The trim removed 5 bases at V and 6 bases at J, leaving 7 bases unmatched. Together with reference TRBV7-3 and TRBJ2-1, the CDR3 gives the full variable domain: GAGVSQTPSNKVTEKGKYVELRCDPISGHTALYWYRQSLGQGPEFLIYFQGTGAADDSGLPNDRFFAVRPEGSVSTLKIQRTERGDSAVYLCASSPGGSRNEQFFGPGTRLTVL.

This chain connects TRBV10-3 to TRBJ2-2, with D uncertain. The length of the CDR3 is 14 residues. Germline V gives CDR1 ENHRY, CDR2 SYGVKD. The V end lost 3 bases, the J end lost 7 bases, and 12 bases lay between the germline ends. The CDR3 here is CAISEGSIGGELFF. CDR3 coding DNA: TGTGCCATCAGTGAAGGTTCGATTGGCGGGGAGCTGTTTTTT.

The J gene is TRBJ2-3, the V gene TRBV2, with TRBD1 matching over 9 bases. This CDR3 comprises 19 residues. Germline loops: CDR1 SNHLY, CDR2 FYNNEI. V trimming: 2 bases; J trimming: 0 bases; junction bases outside the gene matches: 12. CDR3 protein: CASSEYRGQGRRSTDTQYF. CDR3 coding DNA: TGTGCCAGCAGTGAATATAGGGGACAGGGCCGTCGAAGCACAGATACGCAGTATTTT.

The V and J genes are TRBV7-2 and TRBJ2-1; D not certain. Germline CDR1 SGHTA, CDR2 FQGNSA. The V end lost 0 bases, the J end lost 4 bases, and 10 bases lay between the germline ends. The CDR3 is 15 amino acids. CDR3 nucleotide sequence: TGTGCCAGCAGCTTAGCGGTATTTATTTACAATGAGCAGTTCTTC. Its protein is CASSLAVFIYNEQFF.

The genes are TRBV11-3 and TRBJ2-2; D is perhaps TRBD1 (5 bases). Germline V gene sequence: CDR1 SGHNT, CDR2 YENEEA. The CDR3 loop spans 15 amino acids. With 5 bases removed from V and 4 bases from J, the gap between germline ends came to 14 bases. For the CDR3, the DNA is TGTGCCAGCAGCCTCATGGGGCTGGGCACCGGGGAGCTGTTTTTT. This codes for CASSLMGLGTGELFF. Full variable domain (remainder filled in from reference TRBV11-3 and TRBJ2-2): EAGVVQSPRYKIIEKKQPVAFWCNPISGHNTLYWYLQNLGQGPELLIRYENEEAVDDSQLPKDRFSAERLKGVDSTLKIQPAELGDSAVYLCASSLMGLGTGELFFGEGSRLTVL.

This chain uses TRBV18 with TRBJ1-5; D gene unclear. The CDR3 extends over 15 amino acids. CDR1 and CDR2 from the germline V gene are KGHSH and LQKENI. The V and J ends lost 5 bases and 2 bases respectively, with 13 bases between them. The CDR3 region has the DNA TGTGCCAGCTCATCCGGGGAGATAGGCAATCAGCCCCAGCATTTT. This sequence encodes CASSSGEIGNQPQHF.

This clone was found once. The chain employs TRBV7-2 and TRBJ2-2; 7 bases are a match to TRBD2. The V gene's germline CDR1 is SGHTA and CDR2 FQGNSA. This CDR3 region has 17 residues. With V trimmed by 5 bases and J by 1 base, 10 bases remained unmatched. DNA for the CDR3: TGTGCCAGCAGCCCGACGAGGGCTAGCGGGAACACCGGGGAGCTGTTTTTT. Amino acid sequence: CASSPTRASGNTGELFF.

This clone was recorded once. The rearrangement uses TRBV5-1 and TRBJ2-1; 7 bases match TRBD1. V lost 4 bases and J lost 4; bases outside the gene matches: 5. Germline CDR1 SGHRS, CDR2 YFSETQ. There are 14 residues in the CDR3. CDR3: CASSEGQTYNEQFF. The CDR3 nucleotides are TGCGCCAGCAGCGAGGGACAGACTTACAATGAGCAGTTCTTC.

This clone was detected only a few times. The rearrangement links TRBV27 to TRBJ2-1, with D possibly matching TRBD2 (6 bases). CDR3 length: 14 residues. V lost 5 bases to trimming and J lost 5 bases, with 13 bases between them. Germline V gives CDR1 MNHEY, CDR2 SMNVEV (reference sequence). The CDR3 DNA reads TGTGCCAGCAGTCCAACTAGCATACACAATGAGCAGTTCTTC. It specifies CASSPTSIHNEQFF.

The chain joins TRBV6-6 to TRBJ2-7; 7 bases align to TRBD2. The CDR3 runs to 16 residues. The germline CDR1 and CDR2 sequences are MNHNY and SVGAGI (reference sequence). V shed 0 bases and J 0 bases; nucleotides not matched to a gene: 5. CDR3 sequence reads: CASSYSTAGSSYEQYF. As DNA, the CDR3 is TGTGCCAGCAGTTACTCTACAGCGGGGAGCTCCTACGAGCAGTACTTC.

The chain carries TRBV11-2 and TRBJ2-6, with a tentative D call TRBD1 (5 bases). This CDR3 spans 15 amino acids. Between the trimmed V and J ends, which lost 5 bases and 1 base, there was a span of 9 bases. CDR1 SGHAT and CDR2 FQNNGV come from the germline V gene. CDR3 nucleotides: TGTGCCAGCAGCCCCCAGGGATCTGGGGCCAACGTCCTGACTTTC. Translating gives CASSPQGSGANVLTF.

J is TRBJ1-4 and V is TRBV30; a weak D match, TRBD1 (5 bases). CDR1 and CDR2 (germline): GTSNPN, SVGIG (reference sequence). This CDR3 has 16 amino acids. The V end was cut by 0 bases, the J end by 0 bases, with 11 bases between. The CDR3 is CAWSVQGTATNEKLFF. CDR3 coding DNA: TGTGCCTGGAGTGTACAAGGGACGGCAACTAATGAAAAACTGTTTTTT.

This chain uses TRBV11-2 with TRBJ1-1, with 8 bases that match TRBD1. J lost 7 bases, V lost 2 bases, and 12 bases had no gene match. Germline-derived CDR1 and CDR2 are SGHAT and FQNNGV. This CDR3 is built from 16 residues. The CDR3 nucleotides are TGTGCCAGCAGCTTAAGGACAGGGAGGGTTCGAGGTGAAGCTTTCTTT. Its translation: CASSLRTGRVRGEAFF.

The chain joins TRBV5-4 to TRBJ1-5; D remains ambiguous. V was trimmed by 2 bases and J by 3 bases, leaving 12 bases between them. The germline V gene encodes CDR1 SGHNT and CDR2 YYREEE (reference sequence). The CDR3 loop spans 15 amino acids. This CDR3 is CASSFGTEPNQPQHF. CDR3 coding DNA: TGTGCCAGCAGCTTCGGTACAGAGCCCAATCAGCCCCAGCATTTT.

This clone occurred once. The chain uses TRBV18 and TRBJ1-2; D ambiguous. Germline lookup yields CDR1 KGHSH and CDR2 LQKENI. The CDR3 has 11 residues. Trimming pared 2 bases from V and 10 bases from J, leaving 8 bases between. The CDR3: CASSPDLIYTF. The CDR3 nucleotides are TGTGCCAGCTCACCAGATCTAATCTACACCTTC.

The genes are TRBV15 and TRBJ1-4; D may be TRBD1 (5 bases). CDR3 size: 13 residues. Trimming pared 9 bases from V and 5 bases from J, leaving 13 bases between. In germline, CDR1 is LNHNV, CDR2 YYDKDF (reference sequence). CDR3 sequence: CATNGGRNEKLFF. As DNA, the CDR3 is TGTGCCACTAACGGGGGGAGGAATGAAAAACTGTTTTTT. The full variable domain, with the rest looked up from reference TRBV15 and TRBJ1-4, is DAMVIQNPRYQVTQFGKPVTLSCSQTLNHNVMYWYQQKSSQAPKLLFHYYDKDFNNEADTPDNFQSRRPNTSFCFLDIRSPGLGDTAMYLCATNGGRNEKLFFGSGTQLSVL.

The chain combines TRBV5-1 with TRBJ2-1, with no clear D. V was clipped by 0 bases and J by 9 bases, with 4 bases between them. This CDR3 spans 11 amino acids. The germline V gene encodes CDR1 SGHRS and CDR2 YFSETQ. DNA for the CDR3: TGCGCCAGCAGCTTGGTGCGTGAGCAGTTCTTC. Translating gives CASSLVREQFF.

This sequence joins TRBV28 and TRBJ1-2; 7 nucleotides align to TRBD1. This CDR3 region has 15 residues. Germline-derived CDR1 and CDR2 are MDHEN and SYDVKM. The ends lost 1 base at V and 8 bases at J; junction bases unmatched: 10. CDR3: CASSLSPDRVRGYTF. CDR3 nucleotides: TGTGCCAGCAGTTTATCCCCCGACAGGGTGAGAGGCTACACCTTC.

This chain connects TRBV10-3 to TRBJ2-3, with 7 positions matching TRBD1. Trimming cost V 10 bases and J 2 bases; bases outside gene matches: 6. Per germline, CDR1 ENHRY and CDR2 SYGVKD. This CDR3 spans 13 amino acids. CDR3 residues: CATQGENTDTQYF. CDR3 coding DNA: TGTGCCACGCAGGGGGAGAACACAGATACGCAGTATTTT.

The rearrangement uses TRBV7-9 and TRBJ2-6, with a weak D call TRBD1 (6 bases). Trimming cost V 6 bases and J 0 bases, with 18 bases left between them. The CDR3 length is 18 residues. Germline V gene lookup returns CDR1 SEHNR and CDR2 FQNEAQ (reference sequence). CDR3 protein: CASSSLRDTNSGANVLTF. The CDR3 nucleotides are TGTGCCAGCAGTTCCCTCCGGGACACCAACTCTGGGGCCAACGTCCTGACTTTC. Based on the CDR3 plus reference TRBV7-9 and TRBJ2-6, the full variable domain is DTGVSQNPRHKITKRGQNVTFRCDPISEHNRLYWYRQTLGQGPEFLTYFQNEAQLEKSRLLSDRFSAERPKGSFSTLEIQRTEQGDSAMYLCASSSLRDTNSGANVLTFGAGSRLTVL.